These T cell receptor beta chains were read from a single sample in a study of blood T cell repertoires in COVID-19. Measured with immunoSEQ multiplex PCR; TCRdb has only the in-frame clones, and not every one. The data contain fewer than 300,000 clones, approximately 87% of them singletons. The sequenced sample consisted of peripheral blood. These receptor sequences come from a human donor in a cohort sampled during active COVID-19. Each CDR3 is given with its conserved first and last residue. Fields, in order: J gene, clone size, D gene, V gene, CDR3 protein, CDR3 DNA. A D gene is named only where the DNA matches it firmly. Size tells how often a clone was seen (once, few, many) or the class of an expanded clone, and some rows leave it out.

>TRBJ2-3|-|-|TRBV7-9
CASSTVGVVADTQYF
TGTGCCAGCAGTACAGTAGGGGTAGTGGCAGATACGCAGTATTTT
>TRBJ2-1|-|TRBD2|TRBV5-1
CASSLAPGLGVNEQFF
TGCGCCAGCAGCTTGGCCCCGGGACTAGGCGTCAATGAGCAGTTCTTC
>TRBJ1-2|-|TRBD1|TRBV10-2
CASTLQQGARGYTF
TGCGCCAGCACACTCCAACAGGGGGCGCGTGGCTACACCTTC
>TRBJ2-1|-|-|TRBV5-4
CASSFRGGPGEQFF
TGTGCCAGCAGCTTTAGGGGGGGGCCAGGTGAGCAGTTCTTC
>TRBJ1-2|once|-|TRBV20-1
CSAWSGVGYTF
TGCAGTGCCTGGAGCGGGGTTGGCTACACCTTC
>TRBJ2-5|once|-|TRBV5-6
CASSTNRKETQYF
TGTGCCAGCAGCACGAACAGAAAAGAGACCCAGTACTTC
>TRBJ1-5|few|-|TRBV28
CASSSANHQRQPQHF
TGTGCCAGCAGTTCAGCGAACCACCAACGTCAGCCCCAGCATTTT
>TRBJ2-4|-|TRBD2|TRBV19
CASTQTLIAGVAKNIQYF
TGTGCCAGTACCCAGACCCTTATTGCGGGGGTAGCCAAAAACATTCAGTACTTC
>TRBJ1-4|-|TRBD1|TRBV27
CASSPTNRGGGKLFF
TGTGCCAGCAGTCCCACAAACAGGGGGGGAGGGAAACTGTTTTTT
>TRBJ1-2|-|-|TRBV7-9
CASSLLGPGSGYTF
TGTGCCAGCAGCTTATTAGGGCCGGGGAGTGGCTACACCTTC
>TRBJ2-1|once|-|TRBV11-2
CASSLDYRLRGGVTYNEQFF
TGTGCCAGCAGCTTAGATTACCGCCTGAGGGGGGGGGTTACCTACAATGAGCAGTTCTTC
>TRBJ1-1|few|-|TRBV5-4
CASSLEGTEAFF
TGTGCCAGCAGCTTAGAGGGCACTGAAGCTTTCTTT
>TRBJ2-1|-|TRBD2|TRBV29-1
CSGREGLASPYNEQFF
TGCAGTGGGAGAGAGGGACTAGCGTCCCCATACAATGAGCAGTTCTTC
>TRBJ2-7|-|-|TRBV5-1
CASSWTASYEQYF
TGCGCCAGCAGCTGGACAGCATCCTACGAGCAGTACTTC
>TRBJ2-6|-|-|TRBV5-1
CASSPGGSGANVLTF
TGCGCCAGCAGCCCCGGGGGCTCTGGGGCCAACGTCCTGACTTTC
>TRBJ2-2|-|TRBD1|TRBV4-2
CASSQTGADTGELFF
TGTGCCAGCAGCCAAACAGGGGCGGACACCGGGGAGCTGTTTTTT
>TRBJ1-1|-|-|TRBV28
CASSGRGTNGLEAFF
TGTGCCAGCAGTGGACGGGGGACTAATGGGCTTGAAGCTTTCTTT
>TRBJ2-4|-|TRBD1|TRBV2
CATWELTGDDGAKNIQYF
TGTGCCACCTGGGAGCTGACAGGGGACGATGGGGCCAAAAACATTCAGTACTTC
>TRBJ2-7|few|TRBD1|TRBV6-5
CASSNRQGGSYEQYF
TGTGCCAGCAGTAACCGACAGGGGGGGTCCTACGAGCAGTACTTC
>TRBJ2-5|few|-|TRBV6-2/TRBV6-3
CASSYPEHVETQYF
TGTGCCAGCAGTTACCCAGAACACGTAGAGACCCAGTACTTC
>TRBJ1-1|-|-|TRBV20-1
CSARVSTEAFF
TGCAGTGCTAGAGTTAGCACTGAAGCTTTCTTT
>TRBJ2-7|-|-|TRBV7-8
CASRRDILSLEQYF
TGTGCCAGCCGCCGAGACATCCTCTCTCTCGAGCAGTACTTC
>TRBJ2-1|-|-|TRBV28
CATEGTFWDEQFF
TGTGCCACCGAGGGGACTTTCTGGGATGAGCAGTTCTTC
>TRBJ1-2|few|TRBD1|TRBV11-2
CASSSRTGYNGYTF
TGTGCCAGCAGCTCCCGGACAGGGTACAATGGCTACACCTTC
>TRBJ2-3|-|TRBD2|TRBV7-8
CASSLVGVAGPTDTQYF
TGTGCCAGCAGCTTAGTGGGGGTAGCGGGGCCGACAGATACGCAGTATTTT
>TRBJ1-5|few|-|TRBV5-6
CASSSTRAGPNQPQHF
TGTGCCAGCTCCTCGACACGCGCGGGCCCCAATCAGCCCCAGCATTTT
>TRBJ2-7|-|-|TRBV2
CASRISISYEQYF
TGTGCCAGCAGGATTAGTATCTCCTACGAGCAGTACTTC
>TRBJ2-3|-|TRBD2|TRBV7-3
CASSFGLARSTDTQYF
TGTGCCAGCAGCTTTGGACTAGCGCGATCCACAGATACGCAGTATTTT
>TRBJ2-1|-|TRBD2|TRBV3-1/TRBV3-2
CASSQATSGSRLNEQFF
TGTGCCAGCAGCCAAGCGACTAGCGGGAGCCGTCTGAATGAGCAGTTCTTC
>TRBJ1-6|-|TRBD1|TRBV6-6
CASSYRRDSENSPLHF
TGTGCCAGCAGTTACCGAAGGGACAGCGAAAATTCACCCCTCCACTTT
>TRBJ2-2|-|TRBD2|TRBV7-8
CAGGAGGYTGELFF
TGTGCGGGAGGGGCGGGAGGTTACACCGGGGAGCTGTTTTTT
>TRBJ1-1|once|-|TRBV6-6
CASSNLQGSTEAFF
TGTGCCAGCAGCAATCTTCAGGGGTCCACTGAAGCTTTCTTT
>TRBJ1-1|-|-|TRBV13
CASRIGGTEAFF
TGTGCCAGCAGAATCGGGGGCACTGAAGCTTTCTTT
>TRBJ2-7|-|-|TRBV15
CATRDPGRAKYEQYF
TGTGCCACCAGGGACCCCGGCAGGGCGAAATACGAGCAGTACTTC
>TRBJ2-3|once|TRBD1|TRBV19
CASRRQGGTDTQYF
TGTGCCAGTAGAAGGCAGGGGGGCACAGATACGCAGTATTTT
>TRBJ2-3|-|-|TRBV11-3
CASSFGPDTQYF
TGTGCCAGCAGCTTCGGTCCAGATACGCAGTATTTT
>TRBJ2-7|-|TRBD1|TRBV4-3
CASSQGGDRVHEQYF
TGCGCCAGCAGCCAGGGCGGTGACAGGGTCCACGAGCAGTACTTC
>TRBJ2-2|-|TRBD1|TRBV28
CASSLRTGGNTGELFF
TGTGCCAGCAGTTTAAGGACAGGGGGAAACACCGGGGAGCTGTTTTTT
>TRBJ1-6|-|TRBD1|TRBV6-5
CASRDRGNSPLHF
TGTGCCAGCAGAGACAGGGGTAATTCACCCCTCCACTTT
>TRBJ2-5|-|-|TRBV14
CASSRTGTVQETQYF
TGTGCCAGCAGCCGTACAGGGACCGTCCAAGAGACCCAGTACTTC
>TRBJ1-2|-|-|TRBV5-1
CASSDKDGYTF
TGCGCCAGCAGCGACAAGGATGGCTACACCTTC
>TRBJ2-7|-|TRBD2|TRBV4-1
CASSQTSGPNEQYF
TGCGCCAGCAGCCAAACTAGCGGACCTAACGAGCAGTACTTC
>TRBJ1-5|-|-|TRBV12-3/TRBV12-4
CASSHQGSQPQHF
TGTGCCAGCAGCCATCAGGGTAGCCAGCCCCAGCATTTT
>TRBJ2-2|few|TRBD1|TRBV7-9
CASSHRGAGELFF
TGTGCCAGCAGTCACAGGGGGGCCGGGGAGCTGTTTTTT
>TRBJ1-4|once|TRBD1|TRBV7-2
CASSPGDRGSYEKLFF
TGTGCCAGCAGCCCAGGTGACAGGGGGTCCTATGAAAAACTGTTTTTT
>TRBJ1-5|-|-|TRBV9
CASSVASGLGQPQHF
TGTGCCAGCAGCGTAGCGTCCGGTCTCGGTCAGCCCCAGCATTTT
>TRBJ2-2|-|-|TRBV5-6
CASSFRNTGELFF
TGTGCCAGCAGCTTCCGGAACACCGGGGAGCTGTTTTTT
>TRBJ1-2|-|-|TRBV3-1/TRBV3-2
CASSQDWGGYGYTF
TGTGCCAGCAGCCAAGACTGGGGGGGGTATGGCTACACCTTC
>TRBJ1-2|-|TRBD1|TRBV19
CASRIPGGQAGYGYTF
TGTGCCAGTAGAATCCCAGGAGGACAGGCCGGGTATGGCTACACCTTC
>TRBJ2-3|-|-|TRBV11-3
CASSLGQGYTDTQYF
TGTGCCAGCAGCTTAGGCCAGGGGTACACAGATACGCAGTATTTT
>TRBJ2-5|once|TRBD2|TRBV6-5
CASKQLAGETQYF
TGTGCCAGCAAGCAACTAGCGGGTGAGACCCAGTACTTC
>TRBJ1-4|-|TRBD1|TRBV6-5
CASKGTALEKLFF
TGTGCCAGCAAGGGGACAGCTTTAGAAAAACTGTTTTTT
>TRBJ2-2|-|-|TRBV5-8
CASSLARGRGELFF
TGTGCCAGCAGCTTGGCCCGGGGTCGCGGGGAGCTGTTTTTT